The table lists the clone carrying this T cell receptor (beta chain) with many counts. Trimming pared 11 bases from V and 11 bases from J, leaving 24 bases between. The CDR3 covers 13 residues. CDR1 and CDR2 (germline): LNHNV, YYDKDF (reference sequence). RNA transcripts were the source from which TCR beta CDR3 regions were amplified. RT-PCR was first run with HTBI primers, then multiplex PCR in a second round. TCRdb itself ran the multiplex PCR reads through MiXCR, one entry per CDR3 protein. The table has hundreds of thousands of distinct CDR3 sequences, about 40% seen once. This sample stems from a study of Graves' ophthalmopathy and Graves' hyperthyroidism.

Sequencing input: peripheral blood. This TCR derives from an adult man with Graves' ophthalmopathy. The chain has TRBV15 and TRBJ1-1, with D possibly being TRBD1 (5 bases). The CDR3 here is CAVSTEIFLMAFF. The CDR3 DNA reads TGTGCCGTTTCGACAGAGATTTTCCTGATGGCTTTCTTT. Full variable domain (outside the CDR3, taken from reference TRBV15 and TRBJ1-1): DAMVIQNPRYQVTQFGKPVTLSCSQTLNHNVMYWYQQKSSQAPKLLFHYYDKDFNNEADTPDNFQSRRPNTSFCFLDIRSPGLGDTAMYLCAVSTEIFLMAFFGQGTRLTVV.